Below, 15 T cell receptor beta chains from the same sample are listed, as sequenced in a study of blood T cell repertoires in COVID-19. Assay: immunoSEQ multiplex PCR; the TCRdb copy retains only in-frame clones and omits some. This table has under 450,000 clones, about 91% appearing once. Sequenced material: peripheral blood. The source of these receptors is a woman in her forties or fifties with COVID-19, enrolled during active disease.

This chain uses TRBV5-4 with TRBJ2-1, with TRBD1 identical over 8 bases. Trimming cost V 3 bases and J 5 bases; bases outside gene matches: 4. This CDR3 is built from 14 residues. Per germline, CDR1 SGHNT and CDR2 YYREEE (reference sequence). The CDR3 DNA follows: TGTGCCAGCAGCTACTACAGGGGGGACAATGAGCAGTTCTTC. Its translation: CASSYYRGDNEQFF.

This chain connects TRBV7-6 to TRBJ1-1; tentatively, D is TRBD1 (5 bases). CDR3 length: 15 amino acids. Trimming removed 5 bases at V and 5 bases at J, with 18 bases between. Germline V lookup: CDR1 SGHVS, CDR2 FNYEAQ. The CDR3 spells CASSPRGGVWTEAFF. The CDR3 DNA reads as TGTGCCAGCAGCCCCCGGGGCGGGGTTTGGACTGAAGCTTTCTTT.

The chain links TRBV6-5 to TRBJ1-1; TRBD1 is a possible D gene (5 bases). Germline CDR1 is MNHEY and CDR2 is SVGAGI. Between the trimmed V and J ends, which lost 6 bases and 5 bases, there was a span of 16 bases. CDR3 length: 14 residues. The CDR3, as DNA: TGTGCCAGCAGCCCAGGACCCTCAGGGACTGAAGCTTTCTTT. Translation: CASSPGPSGTEAFF.

The chain couples TRBV2 to TRBJ2-3, with 7 bases lining up with TRBD2. This CDR3 is built from 14 residues. Per germline, CDR1 SNHLY and CDR2 FYNNEI. Losses at the gene ends were 1 base for V and 4 bases for J; bases not matched to a gene: 2. The chain's CDR3 is CASSEGLAADTQYF. Here the CDR3 DNA reads TGTGCCAGCAGTGAAGGACTAGCTGCAGATACGCAGTATTTT.

The chain recombines TRBV11-2 with TRBJ2-3; 7 nucleotides match TRBD2. J was trimmed by 2 bases and V by 1 base; bases with no gene match: 6. This CDR3 is 16 amino acids long. The germline CDR1 and CDR2 sequences are SGHAT and FQNNGV. The CDR3 loop is CASSLVASGLTDTQYF. As DNA, the CDR3 is TGTGCCAGCAGCTTAGTAGCTAGCGGACTCACAGATACGCAGTATTTT.

The rearrangement links TRBV29-1 to TRBJ2-1; D may match TRBD1 or TRBD2 (6 bases each). The CDR3 spans 11 residues. Germline CDR1 SQVTM, CDR2 ANQGSEA. Trimming cost V 7 bases and J 5 bases, with 9 bases left between them. CDR3 region: CSGGADNEQFF. The CDR3 coding sequence is TGCAGCGGGGGGGCCGACAATGAGCAGTTCTTC.

This chain connects TRBV5-4 to TRBJ2-7; TRBD2 agrees at 13 bases. The germline V gene has CDR1 SGHNT and CDR2 YYREEE (reference sequence). The CDR3 consists of 15 residues. J lost 12 bases, V lost 0 bases, and 9 bases had no gene match. This CDR3 is CASSLAGTSGVAMYF. The DNA for the CDR3 is TGTGCCAGCAGCTTGGCCGGGACTAGCGGGGTCGCGATGTACTTC.

The chain joins TRBV7-8 to TRBJ1-2; unclear D gene. Germline-derived CDR1 and CDR2 are SGHVS and FQNEAQ. This CDR3 region has 13 residues. With 1 base removed from V and 4 bases from J, the gap between germline ends came to 7 bases. This chain's CDR3 is CASSLVQLYGYTF. The CDR3 bases are TGTGCCAGCAGCTTAGTACAGCTCTATGGCTACACCTTC.

The chain employs TRBV12-3 or TRBV12-4 and TRBJ1-1; D call uncertain. V gave up 4 bases and J gave up 1 base, with 7 bases separating them. This CDR3 is built from 13 residues. The CDR3, as DNA: TGTGCCAGCAGTTCCCCCCGGAACACTGAAGCTTTCTTT. Its translation: CASSSPRNTEAFF.

The chain links TRBV27 to TRBJ2-2; 7 bases are shared with TRBD1. CDR1 MNHEY and CDR2 SMNVEV come from the germline V gene (reference sequence). This CDR3 contains 14 residues. V lost 2 bases to trimming and J lost 4 bases; unmatched junction nucleotides: 1. The CDR3 spells CASSLTGATGELFF. The CDR3 coding sequence is TGTGCCAGCAGTTTAACAGGGGCCACCGGGGAGCTGTTTTTT.

V and J are TRBV5-1 and TRBJ1-1, with TRBD1 matching over 7 bases. Germline values: CDR1 SGHRS, CDR2 YFSETQ. The J segment lost 4 bases and the V segment lost 0 bases, leaving 3 bases of the junction unmatched. The CDR3 sequence is 14 residues long. The CDR3 protein is CASSLDRGGTEAFF. CDR3 sequence (DNA): TGCGCCAGCAGCTTGGACAGGGGAGGCACTGAAGCTTTCTTT.

This clone has only one observation. The chain recombines TRBV6-6 with TRBJ2-7; D possibly corresponds to TRBD1 (5 bases). The CDR3 extends over 14 amino acids. Per the germline V gene, CDR1 is MNHNY and CDR2 is SVGAGI (reference sequence). V gave up 6 bases and J gave up 0 bases, with 12 bases separating them. CDR3 bases: TGTGCCAGCAGGTCCAGGGTGAGCTCCTACGAGCAGTACTTC. Protein product: CASRSRVSSYEQYF.

The V and J genes are TRBV5-1 and TRBJ2-1; TRBD2 matches 11 bases. Germline V CDR1 and CDR2: SGHRS, YFSETQ. CDR3 length: 15 amino acids. V gave up 2 bases and J gave up 5 bases; unmatched junction bases: 3. CDR3 amino acids: CASSLGTSGHNEQFF. The CDR3 bases are TGCGCCAGCAGCTTAGGGACTAGCGGCCACAATGAGCAGTTCTTC.

This clone turned up a few times. The V call is TRBV11-2, the J call TRBJ2-1, with 11 bases lining up with TRBD1. Germline CDR1 is SGHAT and CDR2 is FQNNGV. The V and J ends lost 7 bases and 8 bases, in that order; junction bases with no gene match: 16. The CDR3 length is 17 residues. CDR3 loop: CASNSRGSGQGVDEQFF. In nucleotides, the CDR3 is TGTGCCAGCAACTCGAGAGGGTCGGGACAGGGGGTAGATGAGCAGTTCTTC.

The chain combines TRBV2 with TRBJ1-1; maybe TRBD1 (6 bases). Deletions cut 11 bases from V and 3 bases from J, with 13 bases between. This CDR3 has 12 amino acids. CDR1 SNHLY and CDR2 FYNNEI come from the germline V gene. The CDR3 sequence is CASMGADTEAFF. Written as DNA, the CDR3 is TGTGCCTCAATGGGGGCTGACACTGAAGCTTTCTTT.